This T cell receptor beta chain came from a study of T-cell memory formation after mild COVID-19. This clonotype was counted between two and nine times. TCRdb reprocessed the 5' RACE reads with MiXCR, giving one entry per CDR3 protein. Of roughly 510,000 distinct CDR3 sequences in the sample, roughly 17% were seen once. In germline, CDR1 is SGHRS, CDR2 YFSETQ. V lost 0 bases to trimming and J lost 7 bases, with 11 bases between them. This CDR3 is 14 amino acids long. The sample taken for sequencing was PBMCs or a T cell subset sorted from them (not recorded which). The receptor's source is an adult woman who had mild COVID-19 (a few samples of this study predate the infection). Cell type and time point are not known. The rearrangement uses TRBV5-1 and TRBJ1-5; possibly TRBD1 for D (6 bases). The CDR3 spells CASSLDRVFQPQHF. DNA of the CDR3: TGCGCCAGCAGCTTGGACAGGGTTTTCCAGCCCCAGCATTTT.